These 9 T cell receptor beta chains were all obtained from the same sample, sequenced in a study of Graves' ophthalmopathy and Graves' hyperthyroidism. RNA transcripts yielded amplified TCR beta CDR3 regions. Scientists carried out first-round RT-PCR using HTBI primers and then a second-round multiplex PCR. TCRdb ran MiXCR on the multiplex PCR reads and lists one entry per CDR3 protein. This sample has 220,000 or so distinct CDR3 sequences, with roughly 21% found just once. The sequenced material came from peripheral blood. These receptors came from a woman in her forties or fifties with Graves' ophthalmopathy.

The chain employs TRBV30 and TRBJ2-2; unclear D gene. The CDR3 extends over 12 amino acids. V was clipped by 6 bases and J by 4 bases, with 9 bases between them. Germline V gene lookup returns CDR1 GTSNPN and CDR2 SVGIG (reference sequence). The CDR3 DNA follows: TGTGCCTGCCTCTTCGGCACCGGGGAGCTGTTTTTT. Translation: CACLFGTGELFF.

The V and J genes are TRBV2 and TRBJ1-1; possibly TRBD1 for D (5 bases). The CDR3 has 16 amino acids. V lost 3 bases, J lost 1 base, and 15 bases lay in between. The germline gives CDR1 SNHLY, CDR2 FYNNEI. The chain's CDR3 is CASSEQGAQRNTEAFF. The DNA of the CDR3 is TGTGCCAGCAGTGAGCAAGGGGCGCAAAGGAACACTGAAGCTTTCTTT.

This clonotype showed up just once. V gene TRBV6-2 or TRBV6-3 combines with J gene TRBJ2-2; no definite D call. The CDR3 extends over 13 amino acids. Germline CDR1 and CDR2: MNHEY and SVGEGT. The ends were cut back, 6 bases at V and 6 bases at J, with 11 bases in the middle. DNA of the CDR3: TGTGCCAGCAGCGTGATAACACCCGGGGAGCTGTTTTTT. Its translation: CASSVITPGELFF.

The gene calls are TRBV28 and TRBJ1-5; D is perhaps TRBD1 (6 bases). V lost 5 bases and J lost 6, with 17 bases in between. The CDR3 runs to 15 residues. Germline V gene sequence: CDR1 MDHEN, CDR2 SYDVKM. The DNA of the CDR3 is TGTGCCAGCAGTAAACAGGGAAGAGCGACTCAGCCCCAGCATTTT. It encodes CASSKQGRATQPQHF. Full variable domain (rest looked up from reference TRBV28 and TRBJ1-5): DVKVTQSSRYLVKRTGEKVFLECVQDMDHENMFWYRQDPGLGLRLIYFSYDVKMKEKGDIPEGYSVSREKKERFSLILESASTNQTSMYLCASSKQGRATQPQHFGDGTRLSIL.

This chain connects TRBV12-3 or TRBV12-4 to TRBJ1-1; D is undetermined. Trimming shortened V by 3 bases and J by 1 base, and 9 bases separated the two germline ends. The CDR3 has 14 residues. CDR3 protein: CASSFLDRNTEAFF. In DNA, the CDR3 is TGTGCCAGCAGTTTCCTAGACCGGAACACTGAAGCTTTCTTT.

This clonotype was recorded at least ten times. The CDR3 here is CASSPSDRFYYGYTF. The CDR3, as DNA: TGTGCCAGCTCACCGTCGGACAGATTCTACTATGGCTACACCTTC. The V gene is TRBV18, the J gene TRBJ1-2, with a weak D call TRBD1 (6 bases). V gave up 3 bases and J gave up 3 bases, with 14 bases separating them. This CDR3 comprises 15 residues. From germline, CDR1 is KGHSH and CDR2 LQKENI.

This clonotype appeared many times. The chain carries TRBV24-1 and TRBJ2-1; 8 bases line up with TRBD2. The CDR3 loop spans 15 amino acids. The ends lost 3 bases at V and 6 bases at J; junction bases unmatched: 6. The V gene's germline CDR1 is KGHDR and CDR2 SFDVKD. The CDR3 region has the DNA TGTGCCACCAGTGATACTCGGGAGGGGAGCAATGAGCAGTTCTTC. It translates to CATSDTREGSNEQFF.

This clonotype was seen just once. Being one base from a much bigger clone, this may be a read error. The chain links TRBV24-1 to TRBJ1-3; the D is unclear. Germline V gene data show CDR1 as KGHDR and CDR2 as SFDVKD. The CDR3 runs 15 residues. Trimming removed 4 bases at V and 0 bases at J, with 9 bases between. The CDR3 spells CATSEADSSGNTIYF. The CDR3 bases are TGTGCCACCAGTGAGGCCGATAGCTCTGGAAACACCATATATTTT.

Only a few counts were recorded for this clonotype. The V call is TRBV20-1, the J call TRBJ2-4; a weak D match, TRBD1 (6 bases). The germline V gene has CDR1 DFQATT and CDR2 SNEGSKA (reference sequence). Trimming took 2 bases from V and 0 from J, leaving 11 bases between them. This CDR3 is 15 amino acids long. As DNA, the CDR3 is TGCAGTGCTAGAAGGACAGACCTAGCCAAAAACATTCAGTACTTC. Protein sequence: CSARRTDLAKNIQYF.